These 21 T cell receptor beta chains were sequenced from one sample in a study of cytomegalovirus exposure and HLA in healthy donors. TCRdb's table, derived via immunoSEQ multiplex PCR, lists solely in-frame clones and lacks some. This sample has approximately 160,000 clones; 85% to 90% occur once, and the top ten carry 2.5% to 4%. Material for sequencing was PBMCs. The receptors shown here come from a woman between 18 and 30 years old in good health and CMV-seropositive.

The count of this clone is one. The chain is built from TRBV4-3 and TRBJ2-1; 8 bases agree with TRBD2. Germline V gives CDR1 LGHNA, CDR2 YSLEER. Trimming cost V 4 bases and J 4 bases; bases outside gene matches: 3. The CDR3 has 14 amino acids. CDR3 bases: TGCGCCAGCAGCCCGGGACTAGGGTACAATGAGCAGTTCTTC. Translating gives CASSPGLGYNEQFF.

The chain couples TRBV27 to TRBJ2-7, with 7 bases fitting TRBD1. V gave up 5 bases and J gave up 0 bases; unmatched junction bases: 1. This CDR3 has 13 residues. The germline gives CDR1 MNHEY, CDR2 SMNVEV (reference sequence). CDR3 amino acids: CASSQGDSYEQYF. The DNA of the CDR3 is TGTGCCAGCAGTCAGGGGGACTCCTACGAGCAGTACTTC.

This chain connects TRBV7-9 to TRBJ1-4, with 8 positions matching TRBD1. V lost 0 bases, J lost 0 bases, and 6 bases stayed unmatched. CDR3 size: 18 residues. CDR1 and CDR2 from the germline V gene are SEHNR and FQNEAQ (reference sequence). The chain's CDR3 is CASSLARTGRATNEKLFF. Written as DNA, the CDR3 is TGTGCCAGCAGCTTAGCTAGGACAGGGAGGGCAACTAATGAAAAACTGTTTTTT.

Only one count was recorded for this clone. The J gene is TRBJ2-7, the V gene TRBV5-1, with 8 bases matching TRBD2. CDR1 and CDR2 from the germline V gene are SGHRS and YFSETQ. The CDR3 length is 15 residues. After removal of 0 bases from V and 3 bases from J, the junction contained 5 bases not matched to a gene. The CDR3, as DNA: TGCGCCAGCAGCTTGGAACTAGCGGAGAGCTACGAGCAGTACTTC. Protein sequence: CASSLELAESYEQYF.

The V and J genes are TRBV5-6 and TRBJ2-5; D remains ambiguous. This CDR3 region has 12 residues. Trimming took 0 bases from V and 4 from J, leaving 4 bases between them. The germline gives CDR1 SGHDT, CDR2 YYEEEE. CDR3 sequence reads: CASSLALETQYF. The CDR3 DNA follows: TGTGCCAGCAGCTTGGCCTTAGAGACCCAGTACTTC.

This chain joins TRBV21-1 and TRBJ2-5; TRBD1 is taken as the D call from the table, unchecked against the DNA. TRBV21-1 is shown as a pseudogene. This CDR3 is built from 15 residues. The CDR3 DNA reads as TGTGCCAGCAGCCCACGGCCAGGGGTGGGAGAGACCCAGTACTTC. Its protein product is CASSPRPGVGETQYF.

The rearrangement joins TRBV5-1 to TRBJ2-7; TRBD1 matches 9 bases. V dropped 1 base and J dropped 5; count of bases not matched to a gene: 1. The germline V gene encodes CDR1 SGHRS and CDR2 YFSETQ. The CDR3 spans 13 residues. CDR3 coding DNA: TGCGCCAGCAGCTTGAGGGACAGGGACGAGCAGTACTTC. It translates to CASSLRDRDEQYF.

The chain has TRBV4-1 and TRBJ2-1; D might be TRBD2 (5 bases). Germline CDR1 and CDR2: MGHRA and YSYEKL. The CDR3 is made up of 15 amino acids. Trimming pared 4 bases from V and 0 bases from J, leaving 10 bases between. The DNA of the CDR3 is TGCGCCAGCAGCCTCCTAGCCGTCTCCTACAATGAGCAGTTCTTC. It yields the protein CASSLLAVSYNEQFF.

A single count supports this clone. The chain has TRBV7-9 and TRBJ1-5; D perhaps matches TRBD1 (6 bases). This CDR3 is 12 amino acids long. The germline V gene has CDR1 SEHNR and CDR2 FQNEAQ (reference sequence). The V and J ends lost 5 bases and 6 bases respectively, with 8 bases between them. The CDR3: CASSQGGQPQHF. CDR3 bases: TGTGCCAGCAGCCAAGGGGGTCAGCCCCAGCATTTT.

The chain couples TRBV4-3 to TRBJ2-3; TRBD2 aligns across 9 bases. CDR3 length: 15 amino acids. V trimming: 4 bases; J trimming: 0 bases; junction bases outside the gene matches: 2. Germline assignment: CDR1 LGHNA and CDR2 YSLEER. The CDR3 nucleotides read TGCGCCAGCAGCCCAGGACTAGCGAGCACAGATACGCAGTATTTT. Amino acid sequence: CASSPGLASTDTQYF.

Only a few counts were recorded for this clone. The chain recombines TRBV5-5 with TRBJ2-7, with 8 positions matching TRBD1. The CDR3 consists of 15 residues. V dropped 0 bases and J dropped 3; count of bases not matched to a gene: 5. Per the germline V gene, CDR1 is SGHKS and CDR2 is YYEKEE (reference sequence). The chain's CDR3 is CASSLATGEVYEQYF. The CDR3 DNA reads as TGTGCCAGCAGCTTGGCGACAGGGGAGGTCTACGAGCAGTACTTC.

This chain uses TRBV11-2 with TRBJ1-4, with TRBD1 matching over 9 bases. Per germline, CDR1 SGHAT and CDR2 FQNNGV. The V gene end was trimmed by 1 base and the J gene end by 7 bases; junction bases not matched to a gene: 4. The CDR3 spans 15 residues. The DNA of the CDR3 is TGTGCCAGCAGCTTAGGGGACAGGGTGACTGAAAAACTGTTTTTT. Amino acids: CASSLGDRVTEKLFF. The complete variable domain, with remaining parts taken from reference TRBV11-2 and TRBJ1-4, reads EAGVAQSPRYKIIEKRQSVAFWCNPISGHATLYWYQQILGQGPKLLIQFQNNGVVDDSQLPKDRFSAERLKGVDSTLKIQPAKLEDSAVYLCASSLGDRVTEKLFFGSGTQLSVL.

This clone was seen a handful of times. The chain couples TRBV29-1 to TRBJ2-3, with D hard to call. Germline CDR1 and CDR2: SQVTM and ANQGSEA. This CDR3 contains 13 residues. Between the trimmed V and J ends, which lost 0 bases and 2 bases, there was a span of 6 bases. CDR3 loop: CSVEDTDTDTQYF. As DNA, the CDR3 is TGCAGCGTTGAAGATACTGACACAGATACGCAGTATTTT.

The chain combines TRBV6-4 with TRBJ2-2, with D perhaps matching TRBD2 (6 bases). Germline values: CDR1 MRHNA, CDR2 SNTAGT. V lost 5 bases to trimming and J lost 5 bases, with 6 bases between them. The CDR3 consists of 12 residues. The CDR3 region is CASSSGTGELFF. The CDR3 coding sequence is TGTGCCAGCAGTAGCGGGACCGGGGAGCTGTTTTTT.

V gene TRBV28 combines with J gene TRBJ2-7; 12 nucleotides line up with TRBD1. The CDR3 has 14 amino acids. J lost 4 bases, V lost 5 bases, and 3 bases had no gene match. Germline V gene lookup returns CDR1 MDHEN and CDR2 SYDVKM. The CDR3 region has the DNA TGTGCCAGCAGTGGGACAGGGGGCCTTTACGAGCAGTACTTC. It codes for CASSGTGGLYEQYF.

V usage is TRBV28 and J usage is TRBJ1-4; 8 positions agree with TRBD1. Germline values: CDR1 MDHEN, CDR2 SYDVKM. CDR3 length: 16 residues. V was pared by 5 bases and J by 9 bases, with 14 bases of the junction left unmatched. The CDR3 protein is CASSVPDRETHQKLFF. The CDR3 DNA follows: TGTGCCAGCAGTGTCCCGGACAGGGAGACACATCAAAAACTGTTTTTT.

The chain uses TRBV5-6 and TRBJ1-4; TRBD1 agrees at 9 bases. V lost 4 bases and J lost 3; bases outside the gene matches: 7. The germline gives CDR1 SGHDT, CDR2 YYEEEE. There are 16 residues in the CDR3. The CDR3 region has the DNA TGTGCCAGCAGCCCCGAACAGGGGGCGGCTAATGAAAAACTGTTTTTT. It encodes CASSPEQGAANEKLFF.

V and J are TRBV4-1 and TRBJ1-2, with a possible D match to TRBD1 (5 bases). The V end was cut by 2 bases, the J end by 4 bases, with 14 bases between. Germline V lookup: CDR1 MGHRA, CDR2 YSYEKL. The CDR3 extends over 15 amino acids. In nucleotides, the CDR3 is TGCGCCAGCAGCCAAACTACAGGAACGAGCTATGGCTACACCTTC. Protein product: CASSQTTGTSYGYTF.

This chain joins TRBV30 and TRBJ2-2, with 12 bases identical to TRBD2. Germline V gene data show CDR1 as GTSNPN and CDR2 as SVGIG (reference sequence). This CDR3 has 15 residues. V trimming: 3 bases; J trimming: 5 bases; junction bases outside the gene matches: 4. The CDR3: CAWRLTSGRTGELFF. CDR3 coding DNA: TGTGCCTGGAGACTTACTAGCGGGAGGACCGGGGAGCTGTTTTTT.

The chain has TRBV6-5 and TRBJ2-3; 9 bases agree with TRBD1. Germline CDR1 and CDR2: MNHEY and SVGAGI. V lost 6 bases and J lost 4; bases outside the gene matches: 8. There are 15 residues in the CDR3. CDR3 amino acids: CASSLLGQGSDTQYF. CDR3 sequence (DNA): TGTGCCAGCAGCCTACTGGGACAGGGTTCAGATACGCAGTATTTT.

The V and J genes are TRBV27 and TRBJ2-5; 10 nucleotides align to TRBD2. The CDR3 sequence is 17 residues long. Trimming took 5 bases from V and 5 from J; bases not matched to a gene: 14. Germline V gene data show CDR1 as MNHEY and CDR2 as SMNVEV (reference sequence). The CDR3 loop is CASSRMLIAGGLETQYF. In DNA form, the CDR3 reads TGTGCCAGCAGTCGAATGCTCATAGCGGGAGGTCTGGAGACCCAGTACTTC.